This T cell receptor beta chain stems from a study of radiotherapy plus CTLA-4 blockade in lung cancer. Patients had chemo-refractory metastatic non-small-cell lung cancer and received focal radiation plus CTLA-4 blockade that used ipilimumab. The CDR3 contains 16 residues. Germline-derived CDR1 and CDR2 are SGHTA and FQGTGA. Losses at the gene ends were 3 bases for V and 2 bases for J; bases not matched to a gene: 6. The protocol was immunoSEQ multiplex PCR, while the TCRdb copy is restricted to in-frame clones and leaves out a portion. The sample lists about 98,000 clones, 82% occurring once. The receptor's source is a human donor with non-small cell lung cancer who had a partial response to radiotherapy plus ipilimumab. Source: peripheral blood, taken from a patient treated with radiotherapy plus ipilimumab. V usage is TRBV7-3 and J usage is TRBJ2-3, with TRBD2 matching 9 bases. This CDR3 reads CASSLTSSGTTDTQYF. CDR3 in DNA: TGTGCCAGCAGCTTGACCTCTAGCGGGACCACAGATACGCAGTATTTT.